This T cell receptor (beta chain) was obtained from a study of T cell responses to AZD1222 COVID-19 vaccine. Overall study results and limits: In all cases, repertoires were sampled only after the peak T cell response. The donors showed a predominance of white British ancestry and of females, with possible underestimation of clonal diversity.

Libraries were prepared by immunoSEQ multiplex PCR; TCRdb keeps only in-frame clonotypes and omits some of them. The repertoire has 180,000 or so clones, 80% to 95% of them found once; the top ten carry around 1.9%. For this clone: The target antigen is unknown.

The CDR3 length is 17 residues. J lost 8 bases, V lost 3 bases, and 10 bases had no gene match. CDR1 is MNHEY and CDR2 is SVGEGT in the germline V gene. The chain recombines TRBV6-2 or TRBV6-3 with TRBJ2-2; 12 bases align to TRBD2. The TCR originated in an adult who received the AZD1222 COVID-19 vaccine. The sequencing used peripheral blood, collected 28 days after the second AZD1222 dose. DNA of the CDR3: TGTGCCAGCAGTTATCCTAGCGGGAGGGTGTTGGCGGGGGAGCTGTTTTTT. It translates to CASSYPSGRVLAGELFF.